The present T cell receptor beta chain was sequenced within a study of PD-1 blockade in classical Hodgkin lymphoma. Of note for this clone: Its antigen remains unknown.

Each patient's relapse followed autologous stem cell transplantation, and brentuximab vedotin exposure varied. The method was immunoSEQ multiplex PCR; TCRdb's version includes in-frame clones alone and lacks a portion of them. The sample consists of fewer than 80,000 clones, roughly two thirds of them appearing once. Germline values: CDR1 SGHRS, CDR2 YFSETQ. CDR3 length equals 15 residues. V shed 0 bases and J shed 3 bases, with 7 bases lying between them. Whole-study results and caveats: Baseline diversity in complete responders resembled that of newly diagnosed patients. Newly diagnosed patients were reported to start with lower TCR diversity than healthy donors. Undefined causes, possibly disease activity or prior therapy, underlie the repertoire differences. By C4D1 there was a significant rise in CD4+ TCR diversity but not in CD8+ TCR diversity.

This receptor was identified in a human donor with classical Hodgkin lymphoma. This sample comprised peripheral blood mononuclear cells (PBMCs), obtained before the second cycle of nivolumab. V is TRBV5-1 and J is TRBJ1-6; D is unclear. The CDR3 coding sequence is TGCGCCAGCAGCTTGGCAGTCGACTATAATTCACCCCTCCACTTT. It yields the protein CASSLAVDYNSPLHF.